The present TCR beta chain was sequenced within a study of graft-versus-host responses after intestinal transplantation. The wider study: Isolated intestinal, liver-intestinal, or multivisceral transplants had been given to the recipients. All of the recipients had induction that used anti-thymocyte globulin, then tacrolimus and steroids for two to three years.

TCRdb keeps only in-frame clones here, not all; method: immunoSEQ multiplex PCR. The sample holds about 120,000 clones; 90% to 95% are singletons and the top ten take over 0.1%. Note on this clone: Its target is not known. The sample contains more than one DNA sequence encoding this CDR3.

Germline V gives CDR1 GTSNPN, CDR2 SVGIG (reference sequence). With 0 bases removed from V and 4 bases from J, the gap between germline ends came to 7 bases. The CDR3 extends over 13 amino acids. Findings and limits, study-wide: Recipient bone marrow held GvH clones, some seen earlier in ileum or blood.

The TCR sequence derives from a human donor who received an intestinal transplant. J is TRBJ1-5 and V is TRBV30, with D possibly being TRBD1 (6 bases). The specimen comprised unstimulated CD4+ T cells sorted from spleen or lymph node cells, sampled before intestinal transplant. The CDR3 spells CAWSVQGNQPQHF. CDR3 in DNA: TGTGCCTGGAGTGTACAGGGTAATCAGCCCCAGCATTTT.